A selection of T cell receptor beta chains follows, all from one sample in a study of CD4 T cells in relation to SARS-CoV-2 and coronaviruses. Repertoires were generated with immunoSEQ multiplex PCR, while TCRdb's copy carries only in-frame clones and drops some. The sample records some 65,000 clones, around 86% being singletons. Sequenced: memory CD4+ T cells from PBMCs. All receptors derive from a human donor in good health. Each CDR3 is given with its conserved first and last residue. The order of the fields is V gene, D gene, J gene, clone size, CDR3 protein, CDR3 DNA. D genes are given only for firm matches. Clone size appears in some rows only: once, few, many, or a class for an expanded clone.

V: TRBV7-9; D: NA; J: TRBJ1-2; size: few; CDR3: CASSYQGYGYTF; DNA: TGTGCCAGCAGCTACCAGGGGTATGGCTACACCTTC
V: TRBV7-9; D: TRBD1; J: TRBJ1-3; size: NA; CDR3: CASSASRGLGNTIYF; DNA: TGTGCCAGCAGCGCCTCCAGGGGGCTCGGAAACACCATATATTTT
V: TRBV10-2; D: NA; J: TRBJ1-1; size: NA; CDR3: CASRRVDENTEAFF; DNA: TGCGCCAGCCGCAGGGTAGATGAAAACACTGAAGCTTTCTTT
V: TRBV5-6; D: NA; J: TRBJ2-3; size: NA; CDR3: CASSYALGSTDTQYF; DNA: TGTGCCAGCAGCTACGCACTGGGATCCACAGATACGCAGTATTTT
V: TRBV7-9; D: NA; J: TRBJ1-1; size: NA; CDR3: CASSLEVSGKAFF; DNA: TGTGCCAGCAGCTTAGAGGTATCTGGAAAAGCTTTCTTT
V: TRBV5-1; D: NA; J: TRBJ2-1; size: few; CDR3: CASSLGQHNEQFF; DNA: TGCGCCAGCAGCTTGGGACAGCACAATGAGCAGTTCTTC
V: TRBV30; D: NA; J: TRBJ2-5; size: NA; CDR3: CAWREGQETQYF; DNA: TGTGCCTGGAGAGAGGGGCAGGAGACCCAGTACTTC
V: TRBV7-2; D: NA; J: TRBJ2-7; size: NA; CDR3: CASSHRSGEGYEQYF; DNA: TGTGCCAGCAGCCATCGTTCGGGGGAAGGATACGAGCAGTACTTC
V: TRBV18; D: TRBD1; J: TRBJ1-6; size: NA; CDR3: CASSTGADSPLHF; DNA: TGTGCCAGCTCGACAGGGGCCGATTCACCCCTCCACTTT
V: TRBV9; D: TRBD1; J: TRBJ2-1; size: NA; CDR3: CASSPGQGAAEQFF; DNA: TGTGCCAGCAGCCCGGGACAGGGGGCGGCTGAGCAGTTCTTC
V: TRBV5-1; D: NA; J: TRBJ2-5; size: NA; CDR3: CASSLALRETQYF; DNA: TGCGCCAGCAGCTTGGCATTACGAGAGACCCAGTACTTC
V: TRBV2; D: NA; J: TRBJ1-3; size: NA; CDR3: CASSEDRYPSGNTIYF; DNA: TGTGCCAGCAGTGAAGACCGGTACCCCTCTGGAAACACCATATATTTT
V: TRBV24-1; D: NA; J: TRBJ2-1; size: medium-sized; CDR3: CATSDSGGGNNEQFF; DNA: TGTGCCACCAGTGACTCCGGCGGCGGCAACAATGAGCAGTTCTTC
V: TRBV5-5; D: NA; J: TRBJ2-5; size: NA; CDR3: CASSSGLMVETQYF; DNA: TGTGCCAGCAGTTCGGGATTAATGGTGGAGACCCAGTACTTC
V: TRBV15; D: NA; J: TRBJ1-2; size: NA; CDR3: CATSRVPGTRGYTF; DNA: TGTGCCACCAGCAGAGTTCCGGGAACGAGGGGCTACACCTTC
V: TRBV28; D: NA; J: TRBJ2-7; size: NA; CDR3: CASSFDRAVASSYEQYF; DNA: TGTGCCAGCAGTTTTGATCGGGCGGTAGCGAGCTCCTACGAGCAGTACTTC
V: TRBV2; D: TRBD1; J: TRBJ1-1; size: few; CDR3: CASSARTGGTEAFF; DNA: TGTGCCAGCAGTGCCAGGACAGGGGGCACTGAAGCTTTCTTT
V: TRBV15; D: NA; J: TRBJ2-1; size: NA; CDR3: CATSRAGSLNEQFF; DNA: TGTGCCACCAGCAGAGCCGGCAGCTTAAATGAGCAGTTCTTC
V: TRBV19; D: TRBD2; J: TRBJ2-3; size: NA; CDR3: CASNPGGATDTQYF; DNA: TGTGCCAGCAACCCGGGGGGGGCAACAGATACGCAGTATTTT
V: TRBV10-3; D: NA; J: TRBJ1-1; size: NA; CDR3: CAISESGVNTEAFF; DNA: TGTGCCATCAGTGAGTCGGGTGTAAACACTGAAGCTTTCTTT
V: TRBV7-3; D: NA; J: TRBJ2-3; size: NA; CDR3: CASSLIVGDTQYF; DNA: TGTGCCAGCAGCTTAATAGTCGGGGATACGCAGTATTTT
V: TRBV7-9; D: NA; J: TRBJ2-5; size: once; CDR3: CASSVGRDPRETQYF; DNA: TGTGCCAGCAGCGTTGGGAGAGATCCCCGGGAGACCCAGTACTTC
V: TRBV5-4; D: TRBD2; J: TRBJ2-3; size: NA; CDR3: CASSSGTSGNTDTQYF; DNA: TGTGCCAGCAGCTCTGGGACTAGCGGGAACACAGATACGCAGTATTTT
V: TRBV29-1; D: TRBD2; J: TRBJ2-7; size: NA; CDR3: CSVAGLAGSPYEQYF; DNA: TGCAGCGTTGCGGGACTAGCGGGTTCTCCCTACGAGCAGTACTTC
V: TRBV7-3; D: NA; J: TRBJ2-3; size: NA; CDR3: CASSSGLSTDTQYF; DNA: TGTGCCAGCAGTTCCGGGCTCAGCACAGATACGCAGTATTTT
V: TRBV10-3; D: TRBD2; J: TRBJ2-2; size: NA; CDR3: CAISAAGGGTGELFF; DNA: TGTGCCATCAGTGCAGCGGGAGGTGGAACCGGGGAGCTGTTTTTT
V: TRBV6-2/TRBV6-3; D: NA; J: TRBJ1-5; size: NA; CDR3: CASSYSIPGKGQPQHF; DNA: TGTGCCAGCAGTTACTCGATACCGGGAAAGGGGCAGCCCCAGCATTTT
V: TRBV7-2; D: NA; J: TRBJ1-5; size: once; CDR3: CASSLTTYSNQPQHF; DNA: TGTGCCAGCAGCCTGACAACGTATAGCAATCAGCCCCAGCATTTT
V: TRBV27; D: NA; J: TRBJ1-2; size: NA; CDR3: CASSRSTGNYGYTF; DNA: TGTGCCAGCAGCCGTTCGACAGGAAACTATGGCTACACCTTC
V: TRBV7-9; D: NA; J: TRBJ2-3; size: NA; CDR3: CASSLGATSSTDTQYF; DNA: TGTGCCAGCAGCTTAGGGGCAACCTCTAGCACAGATACGCAGTATTTT
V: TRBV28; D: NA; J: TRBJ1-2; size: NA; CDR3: CASSLRGYGYTF; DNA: TGTGCCAGCAGTTTAAGGGGCTATGGCTACACCTTC
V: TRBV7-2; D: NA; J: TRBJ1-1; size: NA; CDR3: CASSLYGDTEAFF; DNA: TGTGCCAGCAGCTTATACGGAGACACTGAAGCTTTCTTT
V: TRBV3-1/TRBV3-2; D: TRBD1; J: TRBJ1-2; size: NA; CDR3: CASRDTGGPQEDYGYTF; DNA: TGTGCCAGCAGGGACACAGGGGGCCCGCAGGAAGACTATGGCTACACCTTC
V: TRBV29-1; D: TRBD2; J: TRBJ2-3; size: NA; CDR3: CSVEGAGAPDTQYF; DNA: TGCAGCGTTGAAGGGGCGGGAGCCCCGGATACGCAGTATTTT
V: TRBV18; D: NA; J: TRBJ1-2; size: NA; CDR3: CASSPMGGSVGGYTF; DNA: TGTGCCAGCTCACCGATGGGGGGGTCCGTGGGAGGCTACACCTTC
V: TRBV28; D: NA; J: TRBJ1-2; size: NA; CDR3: CASSFPEGQGNYGYTF; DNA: TGTGCCAGCAGTTTCCCTGAGGGGCAGGGTAACTATGGCTACACCTTC
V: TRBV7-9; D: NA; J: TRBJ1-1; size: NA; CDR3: CASSLEIGVGGAFF; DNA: TGTGCCAGCAGCTTAGAAATAGGGGTTGGGGGGGCTTTCTTT
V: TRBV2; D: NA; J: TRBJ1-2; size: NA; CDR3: CASRGGQSSYGYTF; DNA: TGTGCCAGCAGGGGAGGACAGTCCTCCTATGGCTACACCTTC
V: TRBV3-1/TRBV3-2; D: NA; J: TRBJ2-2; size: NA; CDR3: CASSQAGVGGELFF; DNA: TGTGCCAGCAGCCAAGCGGGGGTAGGAGGGGAGCTGTTTTTT
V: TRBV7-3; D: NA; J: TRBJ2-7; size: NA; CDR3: CASSQTGFYEQYF; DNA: TGTGCCAGCAGTCAAACCGGTTTTTACGAGCAGTACTTC
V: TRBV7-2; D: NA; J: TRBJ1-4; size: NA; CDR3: CASSSSWDEKLFF; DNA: TGTGCCAGCAGCTCATCGTGGGATGAAAAACTGTTTTTT
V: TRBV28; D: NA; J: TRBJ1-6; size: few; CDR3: CASSPQQGDSPLHF; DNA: TGTGCCAGCAGCCCCCAACAGGGAGACTCACCCCTCCACTTT
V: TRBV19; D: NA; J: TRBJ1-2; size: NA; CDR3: CASSSNRDHGYTF; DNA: TGTGCCAGTAGTTCAAACCGGGACCATGGCTACACCTTC
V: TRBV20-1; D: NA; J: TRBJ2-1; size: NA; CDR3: CSALMNNEQFF; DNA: TGCAGTGCCCTGATGAACAATGAGCAGTTCTTC
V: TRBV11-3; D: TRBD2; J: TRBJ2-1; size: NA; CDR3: CASSPNGASGAFGGEQFF; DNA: TGTGCCAGCAGCCCGAACGGGGCTAGCGGGGCCTTTGGCGGGGAGCAGTTCTTC
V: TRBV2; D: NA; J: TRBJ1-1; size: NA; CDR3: CASFFTFMNTEAFF; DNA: TGTGCCAGCTTTTTCACCTTCATGAACACTGAAGCTTTCTTT
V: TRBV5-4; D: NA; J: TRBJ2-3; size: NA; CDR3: CASSLAGAGTDTQYF; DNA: TGTGCCAGCAGCTTGGCAGGGGCAGGCACAGATACGCAGTATTTT
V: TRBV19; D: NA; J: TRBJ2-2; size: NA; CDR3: CASSSQLNTGELFF; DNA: TGTGCCAGTAGTTCCCAGTTGAACACCGGGGAGCTGTTTTTT
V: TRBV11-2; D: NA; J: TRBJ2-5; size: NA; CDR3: CASSLVDETQYF; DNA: TGTGCCAGCAGCTTAGTAGATGAGACCCAGTACTTC
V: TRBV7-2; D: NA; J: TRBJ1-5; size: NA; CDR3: CASSPDPGQPQHF; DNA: TGTGCCAGCAGCCCCGACCCGGGTCAGCCCCAGCATTTT